The present entry profiles one T cell receptor (beta chain) with its context. It has no known antigen specificity. Per-nucleotide qualities are absent, and no much larger clonotype sits a single base away. These data originate in a study of CD8 T cells in Susac syndrome (dated by TCRdb to about 2019). As for the study more broadly: Among the Susac syndrome patients who were sequenced, clinically active disease was present in more than 5 and clinical remission was observed in 8 or 9. At blood withdrawal, Susac syndrome patients were either therapy-naive, taking corticosteroids (in some cases with IVIg as well), or taking IVIg alone. Repertoire sequencing was used to test whether CD8+ T cell activation and differentiation in Susac syndrome was antigen driven. Overall results and qualifications from the work: The TCR sequencing and HLA analysis was acknowledged to have included a relatively small number of individuals. The CD4+ T cell repertoire of patients with Susac syndrome showed no detectable clonal expansion.

From the cysteine through the phenylalanine, the CDR3 covers 12 amino acids. The retained sequence is limited to the CDR3, 36 bases, with the frame set at the first base. The germline V gene specifies SQVTM as CDR1 and ANQGSEA as CDR2. A distance of 7 bases separates the germline ends of V and J, which lose 7 bases and 1 base respectively. Peripheral blood CD8+ and CD4+ T cells from healthy donors, Susac syndrome patients and multiple sclerosis patients were profiled using high-throughput TCR beta sequencing. The Susac syndrome patients fulfilled recently defined diagnostic criteria for definite or probable disease. Bulk CD8+ and CD4+ T cells were purified magnetically by negative isolation, whereas CD8+ TEMRA cells were enriched by FACS. Blood was drawn into EDTA tubes, processed within 24 hours, and PBMCs were isolated by density gradient centrifugation. PBMCs intended for TCR sequencing were cryopreserved in liquid nitrogen and thawed later in a water bath at 37 degrees C. Purity of sorted or isolated CD4+, CD8+ and CD8+ TEMRA cells was at least 90%.

RNA was extracted with the RNeasy kit and roughly 0.5 to 1 ug was reverse transcribed using random hexamers. TCR beta CDR3 regions were amplified with the immunoSEQ multiplex PCR assay covering 54 Vbeta and 13 Jbeta segments. To correct PCR amplification bias, a synthetic template baseline was used for both primer optimization and computational correction. The study's processing was this. Reads were annotated to V, D and J genes according to IMGT and were analyzed with immunoSEQ Analyzer, with only productive sequences retained. Clonality was computed as one minus Shannon entropy normalized by log2 of the number of productive unique sequences. For each patient and control, public and private clones were evaluated among the 100 most prevalent clones. Susac-specific clones were defined as absent from healthy and MS cohorts, about 1,100 published viral clones and other ImmuneACCESS disease sequences. TCRdb passed the public sequencing reads through fastp at Q25 and MiXCR, retaining productive beta sequences. Here each entry gathers all rows of one CDR3 protein and keeps the most common genes and DNA. These V and J calls rely on TCRdb rather than the paper's analysis. In all, the sample holds around 170,000 distinct CDR3 sequences, and roughly 95% of those were seen once. Together, the top ten hold approximately 0.12% of the sample.

The V and J segments used are TRBV29-1 and TRBJ2-2, with TRBD2 perhaps the D gene, on 5 matching bases. What was sequenced was CD4+ T cells from PBMCs. This TCR derives from a human donor with Susac syndrome. The CDR3 sequence is CSGLQNTGELFF. In nucleotides, the sequence is TGCAGCGGACTACAGAACACCGGGGAGCTGTTTTTT.